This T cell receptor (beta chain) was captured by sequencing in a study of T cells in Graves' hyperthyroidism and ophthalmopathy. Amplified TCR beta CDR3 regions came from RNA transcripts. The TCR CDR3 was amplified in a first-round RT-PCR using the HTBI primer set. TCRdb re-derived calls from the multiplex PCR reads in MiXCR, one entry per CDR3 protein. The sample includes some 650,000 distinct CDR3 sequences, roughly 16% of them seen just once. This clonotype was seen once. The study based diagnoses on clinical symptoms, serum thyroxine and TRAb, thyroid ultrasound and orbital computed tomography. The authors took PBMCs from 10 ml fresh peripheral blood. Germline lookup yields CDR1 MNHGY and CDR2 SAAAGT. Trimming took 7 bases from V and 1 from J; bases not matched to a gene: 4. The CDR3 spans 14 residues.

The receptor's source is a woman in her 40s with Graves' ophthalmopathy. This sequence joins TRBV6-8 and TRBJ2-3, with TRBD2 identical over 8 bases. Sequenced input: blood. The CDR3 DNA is TGTGCCAGCATTCCTAGCGGGCGCACAGATACGCAGTATTTT. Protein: CASIPSGRTDTQYF.